This entry describes one T cell receptor (beta chain). The data were taken from a study of T cell changes during pregnancy in multiple sclerosis. The protocol was immunoSEQ multiplex PCR, while the TCRdb copy is restricted to in-frame clones and leaves out a portion. The repertoire includes around 30,000 clones, about 90% of them detected once, and 5% to 7.5% sits in the top ten. The specimen comprised CD8+ T cells from peripheral blood mononuclear cells, sampled before pregnancy. The clonotype comes from a female donor with multiple sclerosis, enrolled in a pregnancy study.

CDR3 in amino acids: CAIRTSDTYEQYF. CDR3 coding DNA: TGTGCCATCAGGACCTCAGACACCTACGAGCAGTACTTC. This sequence joins TRBV10-3 and TRBJ2-7; unclear D gene. The ends were cut back, 6 bases at V and 2 bases at J, with 11 bases in the middle. CDR1 ENHRY and CDR2 SYGVKD come from the germline V gene. The CDR3 has 13 amino acids.